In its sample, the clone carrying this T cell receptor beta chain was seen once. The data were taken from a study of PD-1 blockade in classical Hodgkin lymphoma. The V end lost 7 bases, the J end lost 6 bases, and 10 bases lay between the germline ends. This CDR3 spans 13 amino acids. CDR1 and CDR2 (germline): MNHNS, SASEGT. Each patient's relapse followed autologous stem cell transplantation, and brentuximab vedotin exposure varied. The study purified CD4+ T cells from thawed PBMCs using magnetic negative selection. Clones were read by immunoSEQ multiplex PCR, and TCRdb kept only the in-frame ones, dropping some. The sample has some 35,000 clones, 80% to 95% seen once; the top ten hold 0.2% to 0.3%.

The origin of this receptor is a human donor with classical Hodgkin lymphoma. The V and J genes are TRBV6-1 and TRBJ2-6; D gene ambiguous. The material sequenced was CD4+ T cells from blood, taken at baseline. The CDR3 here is CASIAGLANVLTF. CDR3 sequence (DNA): TGTGCCAGCATAGCCGGTTTGGCCAACGTCCTGACTTTC.